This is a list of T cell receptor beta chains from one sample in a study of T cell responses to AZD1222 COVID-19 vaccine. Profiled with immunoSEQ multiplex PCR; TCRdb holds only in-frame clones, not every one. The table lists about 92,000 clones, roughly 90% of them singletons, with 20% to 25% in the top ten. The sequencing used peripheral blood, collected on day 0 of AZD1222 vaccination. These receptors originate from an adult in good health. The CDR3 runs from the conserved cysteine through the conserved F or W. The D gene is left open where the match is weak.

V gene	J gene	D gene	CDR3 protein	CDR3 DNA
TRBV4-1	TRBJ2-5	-	CASSQDVAGAETQYF	TGCGCCAGCAGCCAAGATGTTGCAGGGGCGGAGACCCAGTACTTC
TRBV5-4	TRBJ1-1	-	CASSLARANTEAFF	TGTGCCAGCAGCTTGGCACGGGCGAACACTGAAGCTTTCTTT
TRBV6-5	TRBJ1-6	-	CASSSQGAAGTLHF	TGTGCCAGCAGTTCCCAAGGGGCGGCGGGCACCCTCCACTTT
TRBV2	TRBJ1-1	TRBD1	CASRIDRDTEAFF	TGTGCCAGCAGGATAGACAGGGACACTGAAGCTTTCTTT
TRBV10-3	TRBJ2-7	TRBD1	CAISGVRDSSYEQYF	TGTGCCATCAGTGGGGTCCGGGACAGCTCCTACGAGCAGTACTTC
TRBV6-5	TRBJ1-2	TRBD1	CASRLGQGGGYTF	TGTGCCAGCAGACTGGGACAGGGCGGTGGCTACACCTTC
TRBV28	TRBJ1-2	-	CASSLPEVYGYTF	TGTGCCAGCAGTTTACCAGAGGTCTATGGCTACACCTTC
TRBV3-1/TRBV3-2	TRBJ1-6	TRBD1	CASSLGTGNNSPLHF	TGTGCCAGCAGCCTCGGGACAGGGAACAATTCACCCCTCCACTTT
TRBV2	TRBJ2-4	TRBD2	CASSYRGVIKNIQYF	TGTGCCAGCAGTTATCGGGGGGTTATCAAAAACATTCAGTACTTC
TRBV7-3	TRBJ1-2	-	CASSSRTGRGYTF	TGTGCCAGCAGCTCTCGGACGGGACGGGGCTACACCTTC
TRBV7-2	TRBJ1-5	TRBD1	CASSDHRDSPNQPQHF	TGTGCCAGCAGCGATCATAGGGACAGCCCGAATCAGCCCCAGCATTTT
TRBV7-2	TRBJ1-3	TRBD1	CASSSDRGKYVDTIYF	TGTGCCAGCAGCTCGGACAGGGGGAAGTACGTGGACACCATATATTTT
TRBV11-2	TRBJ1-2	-	CASSRDGGNGYTF	TGTGCCAGCAGCCGGGACGGTGGGAATGGCTACACCTTC
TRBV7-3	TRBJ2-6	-	CASSLTFLSGESSGANVLTF	TGTGCCAGCAGCTTAACGTTTTTGTCCGGGGAGAGCTCTGGGGCCAACGTCCTGACTTTC